Given below is one TCR beta chain in context. Its recognized antigen is unknown. No much larger clonotype is one base removed from it; base qualities were not supplied. From its cysteine to its phenylalanine, the CDR3 spans 16 amino acids. Only the CDR3 portion is preserved as DNA: 48 bases, with reading frame beginning at the first base. Trimming takes 5 bases from V and 1 base from J, and the germline ends sit 17 bases apart. As encoded in the germline V gene (reference sequence), CDR1 is PRHDT while CDR2 is FYEKMQ. Whole blood was collected in K2EDTA tubes by collaborating institutions according to the institutions' own protocols. For TCRbeta analysis, collaborator samples were shipped as frozen whole blood, as isolated PBMCs, or as DNA extracted from either sample type. TCRbeta CDR3 regions were amplified from genomic DNA by means of the immunoSEQ Assay, a bias-controlled multiplex PCR. The authors' pipeline ran thus. The number of nucleated cells in each sample was estimated from the amplification of reference gene primers within the assay. To quantify the absolute abundance of each unique TCRbeta CDR3 rearrangement, sequence reads were collapsed and filtered. Productive Simpson clonality was computed per sample as the square root of Simpson's diversity index over productive rearrangements. Here the immuneACCESS table is served through TCRdb, limited to in-frame sequences with V and J called. Missing clones are a known gap in these copies; in checked studies unresolved V genes cover under half, and the rest lacks a known reason. That table is the source of V, J and clone size, and D and trimming were worked out from the DNA. The table for this sample lists under 100,000 clones; around four fifths of them were counted only once. The ten largest clonotypes hold around 3.1% of the sample.

The source of the sample is a study of blood T cell repertoires in COVID-19 (dated by TCRdb to 2020 to 2022). As for the study more broadly: Collaborator samples came from the United States, Italy and Spain and covered acute and convalescent phases of COVID-19. The material from the prospective study consisted of cDNA or gDNA derived from T cells, B-cell-depleted T cells, or PBMCs. Subjects who had been exposed to COVID-19, were actively infected with it, or had recovered from it provided the deeply sampled blood TCRbeta repertoires that made up the dataset. The repertoires were released in a freely available public database meant as a resource for research on the immune response to SARS-CoV-2. The samples were drawn from two sources: the first 160 participants of the ongoing ImmuneRACE study, and over 950 subjects contributed by 6 global collaborators. Sample metadata almost always included a de-identified subject ID, COVID-19 status, age in years and sex. Where available, HLA class I and class II types were taken from metadata supplied by the sample provider and were not determined by assay-based typing. The investigation overall reported the following: Clinical and demographic metadata were provided uncurated, with the amount varying by source and participant.

The chain is encoded by TRBV13 joined to TRBJ2-5; a weak D assignment points to TRBD1 (6 bases agree). The source of this sequence is a man aged 50-59 years with acute or convalescent COVID-19. Sequenced: peripheral blood. At the DNA level, the sequence is TGTGCCAGCAGCCTGAGGCCAGGGGCTCTCCAAGAGACCCAGTACTTC. The resulting protein is CASSLRPGALQETQYF.